This TCR beta chain was observed in a study of blood T cell repertoires in COVID-19. Looked up from germline, CDR1 is SGHRS and CDR2 is YFSETQ. This CDR3 region has 15 residues. Trimming took 4 bases from V and 4 from J, leaving 15 bases between them. Clones were read by immunoSEQ multiplex PCR, and TCRdb kept only the in-frame ones, dropping some. The sample has roughly 200,000 clones, about 77% seen once. The chain links TRBV5-1 to TRBJ1-3, with TRBD1 as a possible D gene (5 bases). The sequenced sample was peripheral blood. This receptor was taken from a woman aged 80 or older with active or convalescent COVID-19. This CDR3 is CASSPQAGRGNTIYF. In DNA form, the CDR3 reads TGCGCCAGCAGCCCCCAGGCAGGGCGGGGAAACACCATATATTTT.